This T cell receptor beta chain was identified in a study of CD8+ T cells in alopecia areata. The CDR3 has 13 amino acids. Trimming removed 2 bases at V and 6 bases at J, with 9 bases between. Germline loops: CDR1 SGHRS, CDR2 YFSETQ. Specified treatment: oral pan-JAK inhibitor, 5-10 mg twice daily. Investigators isolated RNA and reverse transcribed it into cDNA to act as the sequencing template. Profiling relied on immunoSEQ multiplex PCR, and the TCRdb table lists in-frame clones only, not all of them. This table holds a few hundred thousand clones, 35% to 40% found once. The specimen comprised CD4+ T cells sorted from blood, sampled at roughly week 30, from a patient treated with tofacitinib. The receptor was isolated from a human donor with alopecia areata. The V and J genes are TRBV5-1 and TRBJ2-1, with D uncertain. CDR3 sequence reads: CASSFATSNEQFF. The CDR3 DNA reads TGCGCCAGCAGCTTCGCGACAAGCAATGAGCAGTTCTTC.